This T cell receptor (beta chain) emerged from a study of blood T cell repertoires in COVID-19. Participants spanned ages about 18 to 100 years and resided in around 25 US areas. People in the exposed group encountered a COVID-19 case within 2 weeks before entering the study. Here immunoSEQ multiplex PCR was the method, and the copy in TCRdb shows in-frame clones only, minus some. The sample lists some 190,000 clones; 80% were seen once. This CDR3 is built from 14 residues. The germline gives CDR1 WSHSY, CDR2 SAAADI. Trimming shortened V by 6 bases and J by 3 bases, and 13 bases separated the two germline ends.

Sequenced material: PBMCs or T cells enriched from blood (not recorded which). The chain recombines TRBV10-2 with TRBJ2-3, with D maybe TRBD1 (5 bases). This TCR was recovered from a man in his sixties who had been exposed to COVID-19. CDR3 in amino acids: CASRLGVPTDTQYF. DNA of the CDR3: TGCGCCAGCAGGCTAGGGGTTCCGACAGATACGCAGTATTTT.